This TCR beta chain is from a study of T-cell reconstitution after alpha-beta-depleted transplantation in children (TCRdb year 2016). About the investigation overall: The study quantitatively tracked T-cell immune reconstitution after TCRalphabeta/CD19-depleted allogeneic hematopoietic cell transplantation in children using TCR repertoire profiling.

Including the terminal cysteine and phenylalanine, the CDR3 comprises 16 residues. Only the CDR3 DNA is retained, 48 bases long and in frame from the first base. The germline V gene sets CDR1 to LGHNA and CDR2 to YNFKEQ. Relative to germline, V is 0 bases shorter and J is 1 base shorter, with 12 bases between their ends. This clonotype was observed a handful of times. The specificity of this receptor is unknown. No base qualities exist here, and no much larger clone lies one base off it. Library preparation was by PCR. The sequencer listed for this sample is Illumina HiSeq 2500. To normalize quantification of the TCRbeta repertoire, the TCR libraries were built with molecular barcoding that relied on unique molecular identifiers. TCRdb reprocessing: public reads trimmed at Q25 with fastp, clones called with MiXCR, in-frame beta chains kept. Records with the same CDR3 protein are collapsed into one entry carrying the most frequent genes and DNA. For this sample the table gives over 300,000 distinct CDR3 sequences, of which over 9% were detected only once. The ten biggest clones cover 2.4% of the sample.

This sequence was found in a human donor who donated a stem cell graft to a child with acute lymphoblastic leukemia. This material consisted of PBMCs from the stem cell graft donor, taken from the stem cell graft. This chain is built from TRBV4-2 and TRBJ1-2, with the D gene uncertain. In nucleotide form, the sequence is TGTGCCAGCAGCCAAGATCGGATGGCCCTTAACTATGGCTACACCTTC. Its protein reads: CASSQDRMALNYGYTF.